This T cell receptor beta chain stems from a study of blood T cell repertoires in COVID-19. The CDR3 contains 16 residues. Trimming shortened V by 4 bases and J by 2 bases, and 14 bases separated the two germline ends. The germline CDR1 and CDR2 sequences are KGHDR and SFDVKD. Profiling relied on immunoSEQ multiplex PCR, and the TCRdb table lists in-frame clones only, not all of them. The repertoire holds roughly 100,000 clones, with around 84% as singletons. This clonotype was obtained from a woman aged 70-85 years with active or convalescent COVID-19. The chain recombines TRBV24-1 with TRBJ1-5; D is undetermined. The material sequenced was peripheral blood. CDR3 nucleotides: TGTGCCACCAGTGACGCTAACCTAGCTGGCAATCAGCCCCAGCATTTT. Translation: CATSDANLAGNQPQHF.